The clone carrying this T cell receptor beta chain was observed at least ten times. The investigators amplified TCR beta CDR3 regions from RNA transcripts. HTBI primers drove first-round RT-PCR of the TCR CDR3. TCRdb independently ran MiXCR on the multiplex PCR reads; one entry per CDR3 protein. The profile shows approximately 380,000 distinct CDR3 sequences, around an eighth of them singletons. J was trimmed by 5 bases and V by 4 bases; bases with no gene match: 7. The CDR3 has 15 amino acids. The record originates from a study of T cells in Graves' hyperthyroidism and ophthalmopathy. Ophthalmopathy patients showed a Clinical Activity Score of at least 3, NOSPECS grade of at least 4 and duration under 3 months. The study left out patients who had uncontrolled infection, other autoimmune disease, pregnancy or lactation. Fresh peripheral blood, more than 8 ml of it, supplied the PBMCs.

The V gene is TRBV12-3 or TRBV12-4, the J gene TRBJ2-1; 8 bases line up with TRBD1. What was sequenced was blood. This TCR was recovered from a man aged 45-65 years with Graves' ophthalmopathy. The CDR3 region has the DNA TGTGCCAGCAGTTCGCACAGGGGGAAAAACAATGAGCAGTTCTTC. It yields the protein CASSSHRGKNNEQFF.